These 28 T cell receptor beta chains were sequenced from one sample in a study of cytomegalovirus exposure and HLA in healthy donors. PCR employed 60 Vbeta and 13 Jbeta primers. This table comes from immunoSEQ multiplex PCR, and its TCRdb copy is limited to in-frame clones, with some not included. The profile shows 140,000 or so clones, more than 80% of them singletons. Material: PBMCs. Every receptor here comes from a woman in her thirties or forties in good health and CMV-seropositive.

This clone has more than one count but fewer than ten. The chain recombines TRBV5-6 with TRBJ1-1; D unresolved. This CDR3 has 15 residues. Germline V lookup: CDR1 SGHDT, CDR2 YYEEEE. Trimming pared 2 bases from V and 0 bases from J, leaving 11 bases between. The CDR3 DNA sequence: TGTGCCAGCAGCTTTGACGGGAGAATGAACACTGAAGCTTTCTTT. Translation gives CASSFDGRMNTEAFF.

The gene calls are TRBV2 and TRBJ1-1; TRBD1 agrees at 10 bases. With V trimmed by 5 bases and J by 4 bases, 4 bases remained unmatched. The CDR3 is 14 amino acids. CDR1 is SNHLY, CDR2 FYNNEI, per germline. DNA of the CDR3: TGTGCCAGCAGTTATGACAGGGGGCTCACTGAAGCTTTCTTT. It codes for CASSYDRGLTEAFF.

This chain links TRBV4-3 with TRBJ2-2; D is undetermined. Germline V lookup: CDR1 LGHNA, CDR2 YSLEER. The germline V and J ends were trimmed by 1 base and 3 bases, with 3 bases remaining between them. The CDR3 loop spans 13 amino acids. The CDR3 reads CASSQGHTGELFF. CDR3 bases: TGCGCCAGCAGCCAAGGGCACACCGGGGAGCTGTTTTTT.

This clone turned up a few times. The rearrangement joins TRBV6-5 to TRBJ2-7, with D possibly TRBD2 on 5 matching bases. The germline CDR1 and CDR2 sequences are MNHEY and SVGAGI. The CDR3 sequence is 15 residues long. The V and J ends lost 6 bases and 6 bases respectively, with 21 bases between them. The CDR3 DNA sequence: TGTGCCAGCAGGGCAAGAAGAACGGGGATCTCCGAGCAGTACTTC. Encoded protein: CASRARRTGISEQYF.

The CDR3 is CASSPPGQRYNEQFF. The CDR3 DNA reads TGTGCCAGCTCACCACCGGGACAGAGATACAATGAGCAGTTCTTC. The chain couples TRBV18 to TRBJ2-1, with 7 bases aligning to TRBD1. The V gene end was trimmed by 0 bases and the J gene end by 4 bases; junction bases not matched to a gene: 3. Germline CDR1 KGHSH, CDR2 LQKENI. The CDR3 is 15 amino acids.

In its sample, this clone was seen once. The genes are TRBV28 and TRBJ1-2; the D gene is possibly TRBD1 (5 bases). This CDR3 has 15 amino acids. Germline V gives CDR1 MDHEN, CDR2 SYDVKM. V was cut by 7 bases and J by 0 bases, with 15 bases left in between. The CDR3 is CASKRGSWANYGYTF. The DNA of the CDR3 is TGTGCCAGCAAAAGGGGATCTTGGGCTAACTATGGCTACACCTTC.

The chain employs TRBV30 and TRBJ1-3; 7 nucleotides match TRBD1. After removal of 4 bases from V and 9 bases from J, the junction contained 9 bases not matched to a gene. The CDR3 length is 13 residues. Germline V lookup: CDR1 GTSNPN, CDR2 SVGIG (reference sequence). The CDR3 region is CAWNGNRGGTIYF. CDR3 bases: TGTGCCTGGAACGGAAACAGGGGAGGCACCATATATTTT.

This chain connects TRBV7-2 to TRBJ1-1, with D possibly TRBD1 on 6 matching bases. The CDR3 runs 14 residues. V dropped 6 bases and J dropped 7 bases, with 18 bases sitting between them. From germline, CDR1 is SGHTA and CDR2 FQGNSA. CDR3 bases: TGTGCCAGCAGTCCCGACAGGATCCCACTTGAAGCTTTCTTT. Its protein product is CASSPDRIPLEAFF.

The chain joins TRBV6-6 to TRBJ2-5; 11 bases agree with TRBD2. Germline V gene sequence: CDR1 MNHNY, CDR2 SVGAGI (reference sequence). This CDR3 has 14 amino acids. V trimming: 6 bases; J trimming: 4 bases; junction bases outside the gene matches: 4. The CDR3 bases are TGTGCCAGCAGCCCTACTAGCGGGGGAGAGACCCAGTACTTC. This translates into CASSPTSGGETQYF.

The chain joins TRBV19 to TRBJ2-2, with D tentatively TRBD2 (5 bases). Germline CDR1 LNHDA, CDR2 SQIVND (reference sequence). The CDR3 is 14 amino acids. The ends were cut back, 6 bases at V and 5 bases at J, with 13 bases in the middle. CDR3: CASRRAVTTGELFF. The DNA of the CDR3 is TGTGCCAGTAGGAGAGCGGTTACGACCGGGGAGCTGTTTTTT.

The genes are TRBV27 and TRBJ1-2; D is possibly TRBD1 (6 bases). This CDR3 is 14 amino acids long. Germline loops: CDR1 MNHEY, CDR2 SMNVEV (reference sequence). The ends were cut back, 2 bases at V and 3 bases at J, with 10 bases in the middle. The CDR3 DNA sequence: TGTGCCAGCAGTTTAATGACAGGCGACTATGGCTACACCTTC. This encodes CASSLMTGDYGYTF.

This chain links TRBV7-8 with TRBJ2-3; D might be TRBD1 (5 bases). This CDR3 region has 16 residues. V dropped 5 bases and J dropped 2 bases, with 17 bases sitting between them. CDR1 is SGHVS, CDR2 FQNEAQ, per germline. The CDR3 DNA is TGTGCCAGCAGCGTTAATAGTTGGGGCTACACAGATACGCAGTATTTT. Translated, it gives CASSVNSWGYTDTQYF.

The genes are TRBV2 and TRBJ2-3; 8 nucleotides align to TRBD1. The length of the CDR3 is 15 residues. Germline V CDR1 and CDR2: SNHLY, FYNNEI. Unmatched junction bases numbered 9, after V lost 5 bases and J lost 5 bases. The CDR3 reads CASSPDRGGLDTQYF. The CDR3 nucleotides are TGTGCCAGCAGTCCCGACAGGGGCGGGTTAGATACGCAGTATTTT.

The rearrangement uses TRBV28 and TRBJ1-1; unclear D gene. Germline V gene data show CDR1 as MDHEN and CDR2 as SYDVKM. Deletions cut 7 bases from V and 5 bases from J, with 8 bases between. This CDR3 is 11 amino acids long. DNA of the CDR3: TGTGCCAGCACTGGGGAGACTGAAGCTTTCTTT. Amino acids: CASTGETEAFF.

The chain combines TRBV7-2 with TRBJ1-5; 9 bases map to TRBD1. The junction had 5 bases not matched to a gene; V was cut back by 3 bases and J by 2 bases. The CDR3 length is 16 residues. The germline CDR1 and CDR2 sequences are SGHTA and FQGNSA. The CDR3 here is CASSLGTGGGNQPQHF. DNA of the CDR3: TGTGCCAGCAGCTTGGGCACAGGGGGCGGCAATCAGCCCCAGCATTTT.

This clone came up a few times. The CDR3 loop is CASSPTRDYTYNEQFF. In nucleotides, the CDR3 is TGTGCCAGCAGCCCGACGCGGGACTATACGTACAATGAGCAGTTCTTC. This sequence joins TRBV4-2 and TRBJ2-1; TRBD2 matches 7 bases. V lost 4 bases and J lost 4; bases outside the gene matches: 10. This CDR3 comprises 16 residues. The V gene's germline CDR1 is LGHNA and CDR2 YNFKEQ.

V and J are TRBV19 and TRBJ2-3, with D perhaps matching TRBD2 (6 bases). V lost 3 bases to trimming and J lost 2 bases, with 9 bases between them. Germline-derived CDR1 and CDR2 are LNHDA and SQIVND (reference sequence). The CDR3 contains 14 residues. CDR3 nucleotide sequence: TGTGCCAGTAGTATTTGGGACTTCACAGATACGCAGTATTTT. Translation gives CASSIWDFTDTQYF.

V is TRBV28 and J is TRBJ1-5; TRBD1 might be the D (6 bases). Germline loops: CDR1 MDHEN, CDR2 SYDVKM. The CDR3 spans 15 residues. The V and J ends lost 7 bases and 2 bases respectively, with 15 bases between them. The CDR3 sequence is CASTLRGGGNQPQHF. CDR3 in DNA: TGTGCCAGCACCCTTAGGGGGGGCGGCAATCAGCCCCAGCATTTT.

The chain links TRBV28 to TRBJ1-4; 12 bases map to TRBD1. This CDR3 is built from 16 residues. V trimming: 3 bases; J trimming: 7 bases; junction bases outside the gene matches: 6. Looked up from germline, CDR1 is MDHEN and CDR2 is SYDVKM. The chain's CDR3 is CASSFQGQGAFEKLFF. The CDR3 DNA sequence: TGTGCCAGCAGTTTCCAGGGACAGGGGGCATTTGAAAAACTGTTTTTT.

V usage is TRBV18 and J usage is TRBJ1-1; a weak D match, TRBD1 (5 bases). The CDR3 totals 16 residues. Germline assignment: CDR1 KGHSH and CDR2 LQKENI. Trimming cost V 3 bases and J 0 bases, with 14 bases left between them. The chain's CDR3 is CASSPRTSMVNTEAFF. In nucleotides, the CDR3 is TGTGCCAGCTCACCCAGGACAAGTATGGTGAACACTGAAGCTTTCTTT.

The J gene is TRBJ2-7, the V gene TRBV27, with 9 bases identical to TRBD1. The germline V gene encodes CDR1 MNHEY and CDR2 SMNVEV (reference sequence). The CDR3 consists of 13 residues. V was pared by 6 bases and J by 2 bases, with 2 bases of the junction left unmatched. The CDR3 region is CASSWDRAYEQYF. DNA for the CDR3: TGTGCCAGCAGCTGGGACAGGGCCTACGAGCAGTACTTC.

This clone came up a few times. V usage is TRBV6-5 and J usage is TRBJ1-2; the match to TRBD1 covers 7 bases. Trimming at V came to 0 bases and at J to 3 bases, leaving 4 bases not matched to a gene. CDR1 MNHEY and CDR2 SVGAGI come from the germline V gene. The CDR3 loop spans 15 amino acids. The CDR3 region is CASSYSTGKDYGYTF. The CDR3 coding sequence is TGTGCCAGCAGTTACTCGACAGGGAAGGACTATGGCTACACCTTC.

CDR3 sequence (DNA): TGTGCCAGCAGCATCCCGGGACAGGGGTTCTACGAGCAGTACTTC. It codes for CASSIPGQGFYEQYF. This sequence joins TRBV13 and TRBJ2-7; 10 bases line up with TRBD1. The CDR3 runs 15 residues. The trim removed 5 bases at V and 3 bases at J, leaving 7 bases unmatched. CDR1 and CDR2 from the germline V gene are PRHDT and FYEKMQ (reference sequence).

J is TRBJ1-2 and V is TRBV6-6; 9 bases map to TRBD1. The CDR3 consists of 15 residues. CDR1 and CDR2 from the germline V gene are MNHNY and SVGAGI (reference sequence). J lost 5 bases, V lost 2 bases, and 6 bases had no gene match. CDR3 sequence reads: CASSYPGQGSYGYTF. In nucleotides, the CDR3 is TGTGCCAGCAGTTACCCGGGACAGGGATCATATGGCTACACCTTC.

The chain couples TRBV4-2 to TRBJ1-4; 9 bases align to TRBD1. This CDR3 is 18 amino acids long. V was pared by 4 bases and J by 8 bases, with 17 bases of the junction left unmatched. Germline CDR1 LGHNA, CDR2 YNFKEQ. The CDR3 spells CASSPKTGGRFRGEKLFF. CDR3 nucleotide sequence: TGTGCCAGCAGCCCAAAGACAGGGGGGCGGTTTCGGGGAGAAAAACTGTTTTTT.

V and J are TRBV28 and TRBJ2-7; the match to TRBD2 covers 7 bases. The CDR3 is 14 amino acids. CDR1 and CDR2 (germline): MDHEN, SYDVKM. The junction had 13 bases not matched to a gene; V was cut back by 10 bases and J by 4 bases. The CDR3 is CATHIPGLSYEQYF. The CDR3 coding sequence is TGTGCCACCCACATCCCGGGACTAAGTTACGAGCAGTACTTC. Full variable domain (missing parts from reference TRBV28 and TRBJ2-7): DVKVTQSSRYLVKRTGEKVFLECVQDMDHENMFWYRQDPGLGLRLIYFSYDVKMKEKGDIPEGYSVSREKKERFSLILESASTNQTSMYLCATHIPGLSYEQYFGPGTRLTVT.

The CDR3 here is CASSGTLDGNQPQHF. CDR3 bases: TGTGCCAGCAGTGGGACTTTGGATGGCAATCAGCCCCAGCATTTT. This chain links TRBV6-6 with TRBJ1-5; tentative D call: TRBD1 (5 bases). The CDR3 sequence is 15 residues long. CDR1 is MNHNY, CDR2 SVGAGI, per germline (reference sequence). The germline V and J ends were trimmed by 5 bases and 2 bases, with 13 bases remaining between them.

The V call is TRBV14, the J call TRBJ2-1, with D perhaps TRBD1 (6 bases). The CDR3 consists of 13 residues. The V gene lost 2 bases and the J gene lost 8 bases, with 10 bases spanning the gap. Germline lookup yields CDR1 SGHDN and CDR2 FVKESK. As DNA, the CDR3 is TGTGCCAGCAGCCAACCTTACAGGGATGAGCAGTTCTTC. Residues: CASSQPYRDEQFF.